This is a list of T cell receptor beta chains from one sample in a study of blood T cells in healthy people across ages. In TCRdb, the 5' RACE reads were re-called with MiXCR into one record per CDR3 protein. Of roughly 680,000 distinct CDR3 sequences in the sample, about 51% were seen once. The specimen sequenced was blood. These receptor sequences come from a woman older than 75 in good health. The conserved cysteine and the conserved F or W are not part of the CDR3 here. Each record gives: V gene, clone size, J gene, CDR3 protein. Rows give clone size only sometimes, using once, few, many, or a class for an expanded clone.

TRBV10-3	-	TRBJ1-2	AIKWGWGYT
TRBV18	-	TRBJ2-7	ASSPLAGKPYEQY
TRBV2	-	TRBJ1-6	ASTPECTLH
TRBV2	-	TRBJ2-5	ASSDPGGDYHNWWETQY
TRBV3-1	few	TRBJ2-1	ASSLFQAGKDEQF
TRBV12-3/TRBV12-4	-	TRBJ1-2	ASSLQRGFNYGYT
TRBV2	few	TRBJ2-2	ASAPTGGGELF
TRBV7-9	-	TRBJ1-2	ASSLQAEGYT
TRBV7-9	once	TRBJ2-3	ASSVGQTNTDTQY
TRBV29-1	-	-	SAATVLTYEQY
TRBV20-1	-	TRBJ1-1	SARDSAQVGQRAF
TRBV12-3/TRBV12-4	few	TRBJ1-4	ASSLTGGAGEKLF
TRBV5-1	-	TRBJ1-1	ASSWGGRSNTEAF
TRBV20-1	-	TRBJ2-1	SARWGTGNEQF
TRBV11-2	once	TRBJ2-7	ASSSTRLVSYEQY
TRBV15	-	TRBJ1-2	ATSRDRGVGYGYT
TRBV5-1	once	TRBJ1-2	ASSWARGANYGYT
TRBV19	-	TRBJ2-1	ASTLDGYEQF
TRBV9	once	TRBJ2-1	ASSGYVAGYYNEQF
TRBV6-5	-	TRBJ2-1	ASSFKGYNEQF
TRBV29-1	-	TRBJ2-7	SVDTGTSGYEQY
TRBV14	many	TRBJ2-1	ASSIYRTSGANNEQF